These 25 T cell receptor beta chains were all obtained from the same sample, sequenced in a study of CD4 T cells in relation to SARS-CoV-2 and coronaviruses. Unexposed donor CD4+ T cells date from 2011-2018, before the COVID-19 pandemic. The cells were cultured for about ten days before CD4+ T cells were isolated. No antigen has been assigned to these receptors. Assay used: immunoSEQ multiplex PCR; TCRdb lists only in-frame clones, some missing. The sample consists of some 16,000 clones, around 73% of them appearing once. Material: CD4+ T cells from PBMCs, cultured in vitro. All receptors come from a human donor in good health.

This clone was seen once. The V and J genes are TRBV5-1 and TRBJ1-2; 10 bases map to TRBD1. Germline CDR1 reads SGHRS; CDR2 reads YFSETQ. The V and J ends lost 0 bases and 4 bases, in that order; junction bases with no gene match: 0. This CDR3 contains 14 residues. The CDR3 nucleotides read TGCGCCAGCAGCTTGGGGGACAGGGGCTATGGCTACACCTTC. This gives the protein CASSLGDRGYGYTF.

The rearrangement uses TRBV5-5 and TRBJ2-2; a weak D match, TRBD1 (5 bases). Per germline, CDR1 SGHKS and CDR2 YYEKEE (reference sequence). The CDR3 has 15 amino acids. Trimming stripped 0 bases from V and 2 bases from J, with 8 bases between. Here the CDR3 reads CASSLGRGNTGELFF. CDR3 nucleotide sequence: TGTGCCAGCAGCTTGGGTAGGGGAAACACCGGGGAGCTGTTTTTT.

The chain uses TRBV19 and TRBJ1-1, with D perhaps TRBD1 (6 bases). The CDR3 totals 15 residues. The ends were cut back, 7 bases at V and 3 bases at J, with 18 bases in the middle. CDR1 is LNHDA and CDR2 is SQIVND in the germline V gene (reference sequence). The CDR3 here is CASTRGGQRDTEAFF. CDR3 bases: TGTGCCAGTACCCGGGGAGGACAGAGGGACACTGAAGCTTTCTTT.

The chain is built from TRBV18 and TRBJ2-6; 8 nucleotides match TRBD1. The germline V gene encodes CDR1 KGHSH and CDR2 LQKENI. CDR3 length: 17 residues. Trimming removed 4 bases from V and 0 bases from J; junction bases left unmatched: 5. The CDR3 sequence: CASSLTGDDSGANVLTF. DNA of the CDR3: TGTGCCAGCTCACTGACAGGGGATGACTCTGGGGCCAACGTCCTGACTTTC.

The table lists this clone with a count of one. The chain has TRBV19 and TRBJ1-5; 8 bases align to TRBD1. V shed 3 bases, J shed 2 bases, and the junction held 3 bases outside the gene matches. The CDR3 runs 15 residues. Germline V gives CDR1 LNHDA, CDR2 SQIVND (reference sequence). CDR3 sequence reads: CASSMGQVGNQPQHF. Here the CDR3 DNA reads TGTGCCAGTAGTATGGGACAGGTGGGCAATCAGCCCCAGCATTTT.

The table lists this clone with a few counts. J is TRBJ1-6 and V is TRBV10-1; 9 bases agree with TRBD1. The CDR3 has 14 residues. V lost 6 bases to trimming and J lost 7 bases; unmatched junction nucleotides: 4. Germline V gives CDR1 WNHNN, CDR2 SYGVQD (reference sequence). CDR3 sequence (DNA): TGCGCCAGCAGCCCCGGGACAGGGAATTCACCCCTCCACTTT. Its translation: CASSPGTGNSPLHF.

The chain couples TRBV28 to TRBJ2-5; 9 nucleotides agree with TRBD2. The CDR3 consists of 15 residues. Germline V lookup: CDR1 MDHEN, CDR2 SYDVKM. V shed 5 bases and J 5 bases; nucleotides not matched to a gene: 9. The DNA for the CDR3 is TGTGCCAGCAGTCCGATTTCCGGGACTAGCGAGACCCAGTACTTC. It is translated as CASSPISGTSETQYF.

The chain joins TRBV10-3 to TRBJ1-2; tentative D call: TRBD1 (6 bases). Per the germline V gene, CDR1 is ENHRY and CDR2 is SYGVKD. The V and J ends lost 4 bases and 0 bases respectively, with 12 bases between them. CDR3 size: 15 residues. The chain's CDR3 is CAISGGQGPNYGYTF. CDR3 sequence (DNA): TGTGCCATCAGTGGGGGGCAAGGCCCTAACTATGGCTACACCTTC.

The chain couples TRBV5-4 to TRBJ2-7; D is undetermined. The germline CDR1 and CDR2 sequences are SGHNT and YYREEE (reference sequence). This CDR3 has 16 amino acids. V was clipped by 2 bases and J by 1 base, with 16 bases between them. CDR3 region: CASSFGPHKLSYEQYF. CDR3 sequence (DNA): TGTGCCAGCAGCTTCGGACCCCACAAACTTTCCTACGAGCAGTACTTC.

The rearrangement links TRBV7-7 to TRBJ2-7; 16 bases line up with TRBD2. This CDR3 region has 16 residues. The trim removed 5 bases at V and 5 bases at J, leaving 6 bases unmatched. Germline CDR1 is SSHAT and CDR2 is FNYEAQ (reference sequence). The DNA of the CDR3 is TGTGCCAGCAGCCCGGGACTAGCGGGAGGGCTCGACGAGCAGTACTTC. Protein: CASSPGLAGGLDEQYF.

Here the CDR3 DNA reads TGCGCCAGCAGTGATGAGACAGACACCAGAGAGACCCAGTACTTC. Translation: CASSDETDTRETQYF. The chain is built from TRBV10-2 and TRBJ2-5; a weak D match, TRBD1 (5 bases). CDR3 length equals 15 residues. V was trimmed by 3 bases and J by 4 bases, leaving 15 bases between them. Germline V gives CDR1 WSHSY, CDR2 SAAADI.

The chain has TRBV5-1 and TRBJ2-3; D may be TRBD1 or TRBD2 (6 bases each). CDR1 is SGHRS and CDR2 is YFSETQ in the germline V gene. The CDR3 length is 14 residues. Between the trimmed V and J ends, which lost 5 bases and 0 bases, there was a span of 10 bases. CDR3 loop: CASSQGTSTDTQYF. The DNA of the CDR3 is TGCGCCAGCAGTCAGGGGACTAGCACAGATACGCAGTATTTT.

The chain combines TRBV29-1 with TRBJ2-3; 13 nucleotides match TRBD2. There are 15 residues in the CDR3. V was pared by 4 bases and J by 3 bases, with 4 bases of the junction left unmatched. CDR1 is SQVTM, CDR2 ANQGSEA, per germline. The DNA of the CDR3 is TGCAGCGTTGGGACTAGCGGGAGTCTTACAGATACGCAGTATTTT. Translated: CSVGTSGSLTDTQYF.

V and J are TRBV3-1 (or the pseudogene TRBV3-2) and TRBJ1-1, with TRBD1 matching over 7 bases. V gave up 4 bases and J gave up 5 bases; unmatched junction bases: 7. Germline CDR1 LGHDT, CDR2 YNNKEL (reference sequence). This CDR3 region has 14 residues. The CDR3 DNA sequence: TGTGCCAGCAGCCCAGCAGGGGGTCAAACTGAAGCTTTCTTT. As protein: CASSPAGGQTEAFF.

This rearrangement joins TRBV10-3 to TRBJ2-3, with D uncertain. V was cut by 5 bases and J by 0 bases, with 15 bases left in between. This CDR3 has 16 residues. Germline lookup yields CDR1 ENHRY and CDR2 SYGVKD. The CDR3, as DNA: TGTGCCATCAGTTCAGGTTTGACCACTAGCACAGATACGCAGTATTTT. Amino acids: CAISSGLTTSTDTQYF.

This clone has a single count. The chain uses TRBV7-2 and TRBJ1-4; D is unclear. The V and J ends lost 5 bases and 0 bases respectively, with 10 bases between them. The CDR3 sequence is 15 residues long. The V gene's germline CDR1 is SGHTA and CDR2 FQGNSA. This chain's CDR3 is CASSPRQATNEKLFF. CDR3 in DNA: TGTGCCAGCAGCCCCCGACAAGCAACTAATGAAAAACTGTTTTTT.

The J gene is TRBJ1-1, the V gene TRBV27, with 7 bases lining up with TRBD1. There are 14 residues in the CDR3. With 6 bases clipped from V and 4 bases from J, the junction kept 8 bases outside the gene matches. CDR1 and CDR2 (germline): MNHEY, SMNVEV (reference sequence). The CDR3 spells CASRVQGGSTEAFF. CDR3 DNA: TGTGCCAGCAGGGTGCAGGGGGGGAGCACTGAAGCTTTCTTT.

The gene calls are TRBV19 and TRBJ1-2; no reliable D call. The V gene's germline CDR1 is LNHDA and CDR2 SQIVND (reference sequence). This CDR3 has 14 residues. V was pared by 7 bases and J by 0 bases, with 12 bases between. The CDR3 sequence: CASNTVGANYGYTF. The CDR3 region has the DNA TGTGCCAGTAACACAGTCGGGGCTAACTATGGCTACACCTTC.

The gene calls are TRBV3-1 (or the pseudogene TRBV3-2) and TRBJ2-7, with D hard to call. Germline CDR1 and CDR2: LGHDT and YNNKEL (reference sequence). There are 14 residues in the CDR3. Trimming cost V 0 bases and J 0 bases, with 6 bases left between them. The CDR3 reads CASSQEGHSYEQYF. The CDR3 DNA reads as TGTGCCAGCAGCCAAGAAGGGCACTCCTACGAGCAGTACTTC.

The CDR3 region has the DNA TGTGCCATTAATGTGGCGGGACAGGGTCGGGAAAAACTGTTTTTT. Amino acid sequence: CAINVAGQGREKLFF. The J gene is TRBJ1-4, the V gene TRBV7-9, with TRBD1 matching over 9 bases. There are 15 residues in the CDR3. The V gene's germline CDR1 is SEHNR and CDR2 FQNEAQ (reference sequence). The trim removed 10 bases at V and 8 bases at J, leaving 14 bases unmatched.

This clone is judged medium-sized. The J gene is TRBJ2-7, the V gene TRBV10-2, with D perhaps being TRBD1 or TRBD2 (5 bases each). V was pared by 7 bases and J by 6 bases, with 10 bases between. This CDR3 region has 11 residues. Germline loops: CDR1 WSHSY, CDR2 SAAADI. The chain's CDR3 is CASTPGGEQYF. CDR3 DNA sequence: TGCGCCAGCACCCCTGGGGGCGAGCAGTACTTC.

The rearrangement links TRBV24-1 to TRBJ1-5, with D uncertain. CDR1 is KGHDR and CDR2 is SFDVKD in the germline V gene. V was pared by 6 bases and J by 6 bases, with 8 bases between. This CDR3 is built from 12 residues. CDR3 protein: CATSLGSQPQHF. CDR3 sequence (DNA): TGTGCCACCAGTTTAGGTAGTCAGCCCCAGCATTTT.

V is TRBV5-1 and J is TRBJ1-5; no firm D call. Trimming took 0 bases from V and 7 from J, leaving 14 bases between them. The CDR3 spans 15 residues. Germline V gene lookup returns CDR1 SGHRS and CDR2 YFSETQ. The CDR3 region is CASSLDDAWNQPQHF. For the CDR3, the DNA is TGCGCCAGCAGCTTGGACGATGCGTGGAACCAGCCCCAGCATTTT.

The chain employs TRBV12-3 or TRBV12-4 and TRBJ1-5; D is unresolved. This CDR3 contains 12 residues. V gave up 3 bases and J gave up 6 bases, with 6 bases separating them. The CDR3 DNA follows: TGTGCCAGCAGTTTTGACACTCAGCCCCAGCATTTT. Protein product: CASSFDTQPQHF.

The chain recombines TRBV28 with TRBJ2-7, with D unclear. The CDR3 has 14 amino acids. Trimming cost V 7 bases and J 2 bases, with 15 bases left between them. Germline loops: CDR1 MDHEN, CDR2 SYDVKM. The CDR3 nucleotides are TGTGCCAGCATCCCCGGGTCGATGGCCTACGAGCAGTACTTC. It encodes CASIPGSMAYEQYF.